This T cell receptor beta chain was sequenced during a study of T-cell reconstitution after alpha-beta-depleted transplantation in children. Unique molecular identifiers were built into the TCRbeta library. Each CDR3 protein is one row after TCRdb ran MiXCR on the PCR reads. The sample holds about 440,000 distinct CDR3 sequences; over 40% are singletons and the top ten take approximately 25%. The CDR3 extends over 17 amino acids. Trimming removed 4 bases at V and 2 bases at J, with 18 bases between. CDR1 SGHRS and CDR2 YFSETQ come from the germline V gene. The study, taken as a whole, reports: Newly generated T cells supplied most T-cell counts and diversity one year post-transplant. After transplant, at about two months, alpha-beta T cells were reportedly derived from several hundred expanded graft clones. High day-60 TCRbeta diversity in some patients came from surviving recipient T cells and thymic progenitors.

This clonotype turned up a few times. Its antigen is still unknown. The genes are TRBV5-1 and TRBJ2-2, with a possible D match to TRBD2 (6 bases). The receptor was derived from a girl aged 2 to 10 with aplastic anemia, due to receive a stem cell transplant. This sample comprised PBMCs, obtained before TCRalphabeta/CD19-depleted stem cell transplant. The CDR3 loop reads CASSPGLLPLNTGELFF. The CDR3 DNA is TGCGCCAGCAGCCCGGGACTTCTTCCACTCAACACCGGGGAGCTGTTTTTT.